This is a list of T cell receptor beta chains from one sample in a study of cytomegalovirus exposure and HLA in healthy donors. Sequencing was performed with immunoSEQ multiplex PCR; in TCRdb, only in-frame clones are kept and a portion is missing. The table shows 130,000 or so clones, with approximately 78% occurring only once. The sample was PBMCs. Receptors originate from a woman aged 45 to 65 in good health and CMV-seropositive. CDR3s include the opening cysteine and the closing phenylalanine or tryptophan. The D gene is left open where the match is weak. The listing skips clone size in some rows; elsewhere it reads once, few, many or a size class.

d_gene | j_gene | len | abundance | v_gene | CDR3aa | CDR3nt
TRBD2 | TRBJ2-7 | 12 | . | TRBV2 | CASGGSFHEQYF | TGTGCCAGCGGCGGGAGTTTCCACGAGCAGTACTTC
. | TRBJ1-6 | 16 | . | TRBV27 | CASSYAGRLINSPLHF | TGTGCCAGCAGTTATGCGGGACGGTTGATTAATTCACCCCTCCACTTT
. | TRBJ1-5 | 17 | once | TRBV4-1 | CASSQDLYRDTNQPQHF | TGCGCCAGCAGCCAAGATTTGTACAGGGATACCAATCAGCCCCAGCATTTT
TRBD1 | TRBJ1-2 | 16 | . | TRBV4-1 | CASSQAPGQGAFGYTF | TGCGCCAGCAGCCAAGCGCCGGGACAGGGGGCATTTGGCTACACCTTC
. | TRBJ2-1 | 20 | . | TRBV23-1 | CASSQSPPYTRGDNQNEQFF | TGCGCCAGCAGTCAATCTCCCCCTTACACCAGGGGCGACAACCAGAATGAGCAGTTCTTC
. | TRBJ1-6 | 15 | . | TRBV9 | CASSPYGQWDSPLHF | TGTGCCAGCAGCCCGTACGGACAGTGGGACTCACCCCTCCACTTT
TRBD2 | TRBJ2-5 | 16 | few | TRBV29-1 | CSVSASGGGLAETQYF | TGCAGCGTTTCGGCTAGCGGGGGGGGGTTAGCAGAGACCCAGTACTTC
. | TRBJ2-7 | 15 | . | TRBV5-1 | CASSLSGTGSYEQYF | TGCGCCAGCAGCTTGAGCGGGACAGGATCCTACGAGCAGTACTTC
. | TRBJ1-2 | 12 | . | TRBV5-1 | CASSEGDGGYTF | TGCGCCAGCAGCGAGGGGGATGGTGGCTACACCTTC
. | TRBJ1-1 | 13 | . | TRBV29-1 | CSVGGGAGTEAFF | TGCAGCGTTGGAGGAGGGGCGGGCACTGAAGCTTTCTTT
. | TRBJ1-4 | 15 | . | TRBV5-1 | CASSPGGGVIEKLFF | TGCGCCAGCAGCCCAGGTGGAGGGGTAATTGAAAAACTGTTTTTT
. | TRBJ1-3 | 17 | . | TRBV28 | CASSLAGRANSGNTIYF | TGTGCCAGCAGTTTAGCCGGCAGGGCCAACTCTGGAAACACCATATATTTT
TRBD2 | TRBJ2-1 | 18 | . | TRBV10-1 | CASSEPRTSWLSYNEQFF | TGCGCCAGCAGTGAACCACGGACTAGCTGGTTGTCCTACAATGAGCAGTTCTTC
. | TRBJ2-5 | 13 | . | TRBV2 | CASEGSQGKTQYF | TGTGCCAGCGAGGGGAGCCAGGGGAAGACCCAGTACTTC
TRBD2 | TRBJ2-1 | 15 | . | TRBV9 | CASSVLGLAYNEQFF | TGTGCCAGCAGCGTTCTGGGACTAGCCTACAATGAGCAGTTCTTC
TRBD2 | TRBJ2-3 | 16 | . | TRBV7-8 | CASSLLAGGLTDTQYF | TGTGCCAGCAGCTTACTAGCGGGAGGACTCACAGATACGCAGTATTTT
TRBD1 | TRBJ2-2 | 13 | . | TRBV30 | CALTGANTGELFF | TGTGCCTTGACAGGGGCGAACACCGGGGAGCTGTTTTTT
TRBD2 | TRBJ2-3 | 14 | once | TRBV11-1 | CASSMSGGAYTQYF | TGTGCCAGCAGCATGAGCGGGGGGGCTTATACGCAGTATTTT
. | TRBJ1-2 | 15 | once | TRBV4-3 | CASSQVAGANYGYTF | TGCGCCAGCAGCCAAGTGGCGGGAGCTAACTATGGCTACACCTTC
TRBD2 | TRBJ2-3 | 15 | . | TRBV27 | CASSPTSGGADTQYF | TGTGCCAGCAGCCCGACTAGCGGGGGGGCAGATACGCAGTATTTT
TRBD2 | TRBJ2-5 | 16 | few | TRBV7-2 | CASSSESGGEGETQYF | TGTGCCAGCAGCTCAGAAAGCGGGGGGGAGGGGGAGACCCAGTACTTC
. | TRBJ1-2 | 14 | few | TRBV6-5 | CASSGRDTYDGYTF | TGTGCCAGCAGTGGCCGGGACACGTATGATGGCTACACCTTC
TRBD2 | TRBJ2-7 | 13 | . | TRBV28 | CASSWTSAHEQYF | TGTGCCAGCAGTTGGACTAGCGCTCACGAGCAGTACTTC
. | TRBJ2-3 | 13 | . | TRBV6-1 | CASSDPYTDTQYF | TGTGCCAGCAGTGATCCGTACACAGATACGCAGTATTTT
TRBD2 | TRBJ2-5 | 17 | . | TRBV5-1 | CASSTHPGTSGGATQYF | TGCGCCAGCAGCACCCACCCCGGGACTAGCGGGGGGGCGACCCAGTACTTC
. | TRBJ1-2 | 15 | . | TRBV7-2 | CASSLEPLLSYGYTF | TGTGCCAGCAGCTTAGAGCCGCTGCTATCCTATGGCTACACCTTC
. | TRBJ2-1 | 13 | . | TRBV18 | CASSPRQYNEQFF | TGTGCCAGCTCACCCAGGCAGTACAATGAGCAGTTCTTC
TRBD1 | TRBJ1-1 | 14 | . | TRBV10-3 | CAISVSGGGSEAFF | TGTGCCATCAGTGTTTCAGGGGGCGGAAGCGAAGCTTTCTTT
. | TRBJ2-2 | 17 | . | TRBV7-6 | CASSSTPSGRINGELFF | TGTGCCAGCAGCTCCACACCCTCAGGGCGGATCAACGGGGAGCTGTTTTTT
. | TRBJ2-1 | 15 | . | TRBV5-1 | CASMSSWGAYNEQFF | TGCGCCAGCATGAGCAGTTGGGGGGCCTACAATGAGCAGTTCTTC
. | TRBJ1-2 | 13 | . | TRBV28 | CASRPQGNYGYTF | TGTGCCAGTCGCCCGCAGGGTAACTATGGCTACACCTTC
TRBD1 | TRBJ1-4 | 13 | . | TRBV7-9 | CASSRDRAEKLFF | TGTGCCAGCAGCCGGGACAGGGCTGAAAAACTGTTTTTT
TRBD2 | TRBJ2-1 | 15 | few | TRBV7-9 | CASSLALAGYNEQFF | TGTGCCAGCAGCTTAGCCCTAGCGGGTTACAATGAGCAGTTCTTC
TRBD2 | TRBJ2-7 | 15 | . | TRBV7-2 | CASSLSRGGSYEQYF | TGTGCCAGCAGCTTATCCCGCGGGGGGTCCTACGAGCAGTACTTC
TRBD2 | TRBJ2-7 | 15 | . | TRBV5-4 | CASSSLGLAIHEQYF | TGTGCCAGCAGCTCGCTGGGACTAGCGATCCACGAGCAGTACTTC
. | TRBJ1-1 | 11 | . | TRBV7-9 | CASSYTDEAFF | TGTGCCAGCAGCTACACAGATGAAGCTTTCTTT
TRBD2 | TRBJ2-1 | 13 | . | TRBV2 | CASRLTSGLEQFF | TGTGCCAGCAGGCTGACTAGCGGGCTGGAGCAGTTCTTC
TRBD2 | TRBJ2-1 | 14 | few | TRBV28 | CATMSGLAYNEQFF | TGTGCCACCATGTCGGGACTAGCGTACAATGAGCAGTTCTTC
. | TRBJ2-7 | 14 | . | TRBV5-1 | CASSLAPGPYEQYF | TGCGCCAGCAGCTTGGCCCCAGGTCCCTACGAGCAGTACTTC
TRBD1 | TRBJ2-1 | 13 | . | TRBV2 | CASSARGPEEQFF | TGTGCCAGCAGTGCCAGGGGGCCGGAAGAGCAGTTCTTC
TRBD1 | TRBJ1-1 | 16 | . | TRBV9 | CASSVGNRGPNTEAFF | TGTGCCAGCAGCGTGGGGAACAGGGGGCCGAACACTGAAGCTTTCTTT
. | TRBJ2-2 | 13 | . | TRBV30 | CAWSPLSTGELFF | TGTGCCTGGAGTCCCTTGTCCACCGGGGAGCTGTTTTTT
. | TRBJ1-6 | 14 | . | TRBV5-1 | CASWEGRTNSPLHF | TGCGCCAGCTGGGAGGGACGGACCAATTCACCCCTCCACTTT
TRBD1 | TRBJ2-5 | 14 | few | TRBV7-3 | CASSLTGGGETQYF | TGTGCCAGCAGCCTTACAGGGGGCGGGGAGACCCAGTACTTC
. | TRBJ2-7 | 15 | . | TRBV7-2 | CASSPSRDLAYEQYF | TGTGCCAGCAGCCCGTCGCGGGATTTAGCCTACGAGCAGTACTTC